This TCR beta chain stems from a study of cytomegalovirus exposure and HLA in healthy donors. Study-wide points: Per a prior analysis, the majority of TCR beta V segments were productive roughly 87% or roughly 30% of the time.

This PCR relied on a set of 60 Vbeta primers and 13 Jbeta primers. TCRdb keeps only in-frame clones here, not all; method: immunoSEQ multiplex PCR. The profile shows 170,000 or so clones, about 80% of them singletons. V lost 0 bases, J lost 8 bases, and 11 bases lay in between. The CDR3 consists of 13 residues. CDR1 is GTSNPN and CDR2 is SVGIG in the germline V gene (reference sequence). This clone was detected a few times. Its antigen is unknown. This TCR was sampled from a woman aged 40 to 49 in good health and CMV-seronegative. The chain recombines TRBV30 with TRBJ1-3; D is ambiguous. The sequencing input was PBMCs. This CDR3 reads CAWSVRRADTIYF. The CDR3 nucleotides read TGTGCCTGGAGTGTTCGGAGGGCGGACACCATATATTTT.